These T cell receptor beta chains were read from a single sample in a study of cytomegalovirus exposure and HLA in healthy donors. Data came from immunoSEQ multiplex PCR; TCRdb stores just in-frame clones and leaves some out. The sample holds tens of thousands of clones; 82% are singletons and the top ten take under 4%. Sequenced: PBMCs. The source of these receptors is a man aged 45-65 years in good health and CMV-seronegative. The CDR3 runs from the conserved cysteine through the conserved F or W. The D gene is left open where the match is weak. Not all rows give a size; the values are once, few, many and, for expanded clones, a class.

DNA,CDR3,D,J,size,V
TGTGCCAGCAGCTTAGGAGGTGCCAATTTAGGTAATCAGCCCCAGCATTTT,CASSLGGANLGNQPQHF,.,TRBJ1-5,.,TRBV11-2
TGTGCCAGCTCACCAATACTAGCGGCAGATACGCAGTATTTT,CASSPILAADTQYF,TRBD2,TRBJ2-3,.,TRBV18
TGTGCCAGCTCACCCGGGACAGGGGGTCCGGGGCAGCCCCAGCATTTT,CASSPGTGGPGQPQHF,TRBD1,TRBJ1-5,.,TRBV18
TGTGCCACCAGCAGAGGAGGGGTCGGGGCGGGATCCTCCAATGAGCAGTTCTTC,CATSRGGVGAGSSNEQFF,.,TRBJ2-1,.,TRBV15
TGTGCCAGCAGTTTACAATACCCCGGGAGTACAGATACGCAGTATTTT,CASSLQYPGSTDTQYF,.,TRBJ2-3,.,TRBV27
TGTGCCAGCTACCAACTTGAGGGTGAGCAGTTCTTC,CASYQLEGEQFF,.,TRBJ2-1,.,TRBV18
TGCAGCGTGCGGGGACAGGGGGCTAGGGAGCTGTTTTTT,CSVRGQGARELFF,TRBD1,TRBJ2-2,.,TRBV29-1
TGTGCCAGCAGCCATCCGGGACTAGACGGGGAGCAGTACTTC,CASSHPGLDGEQYF,TRBD2,TRBJ2-7,.,TRBV4-2
TGCGCCAGCAGTCCAGGGGGTAACTCCTACGAGCAGTACTTC,CASSPGGNSYEQYF,TRBD1,TRBJ2-7,.,TRBV5-1
TGTGCCAGCAGTGAAAGCGGACAGAACTATGGCTACACCTTC,CASSESGQNYGYTF,.,TRBJ1-2,.,TRBV2
TGTGCCAGCAGCATAATCCCGGGAGTCTATGAGCAGTTCTTC,CASSIIPGVYEQFF,.,TRBJ2-1,.,TRBV7-2
TGTGCCAGCAGCGGGACAGGGGGCAGGGGAGAGACCCAGTACTTC,CASSGTGGRGETQYF,TRBD1,TRBJ2-5,.,TRBV2
TGCGCCAGCAGCACTAGCCCCGAGCCCGGGGCCAACGTCCTGACTTTC,CASSTSPEPGANVLTF,.,TRBJ2-6,.,TRBV5-1
TGTGCCAGTAGCATTAACGGGGGGCTGAACACTGAAGCTTTCTTT,CASSINGGLNTEAFF,.,TRBJ1-1,.,TRBV19
TGTGCCAGCAGTTTCCCCAGAAGTAGGGGGGGGGACTATGGCTACACCTTC,CASSFPRSRGGDYGYTF,.,TRBJ1-2,.,TRBV28
TGTGCCAGCAGTGAATACACGCCCGAGCAGTACTTC,CASSEYTPEQYF,.,TRBJ2-7,.,TRBV2
TGTGCCACCAGCAGTTCCCTAGCGTTAAGCTACGAGCAGTACTTC,CATSSSLALSYEQYF,.,TRBJ2-7,.,TRBV15
TGCGCCAGCAGCCATGGGACAGGGGGGAGCAATGAGCAGTTCTTC,CASSHGTGGSNEQFF,TRBD1,TRBJ2-1,.,TRBV4-3
TGTGCCAGCTTCTCTCCTGTTACAGGGGGATACACTGAAGCTTTCTTT,CASFSPVTGGYTEAFF,TRBD1,TRBJ1-1,.,TRBV28
TGTGCCAGCAGCCCCGGTGGGGCCAACGTCCTGACTTTC,CASSPGGANVLTF,.,TRBJ2-6,once,TRBV7-6
TGCGCCAGCAGCCAAGATCTAGGGACAGGGTCCTACGAGCAGTACTTC,CASSQDLGTGSYEQYF,TRBD1,TRBJ2-7,.,TRBV4-3
TGTGCCAGCAGCGCGCGACTAGCGGGAGAGGCAGATACGCAGTATTTT,CASSARLAGEADTQYF,TRBD2,TRBJ2-3,.,TRBV7-6
TGTGCCAGCAGCTTGCATAATACGCCCGACTGGAACACCATATATTTT,CASSLHNTPDWNTIYF,.,TRBJ1-3,once,TRBV5-4
TGTGCCAGTAACCAGGGATTATCCTCCTACGAGCAGTACTTC,CASNQGLSSYEQYF,.,TRBJ2-7,.,TRBV19
TGCGCCAGCAGCGAGACCCCACAGGGGACTGCAGATACGCAGTATTTT,CASSETPQGTADTQYF,.,TRBJ2-3,once,TRBV5-1
TGTGCCAGCAGCTTGGCCTCAGGGATGAAATACGAGCAGTACTTC,CASSLASGMKYEQYF,.,TRBJ2-7,.,TRBV5-4
TGTGCCAGTAGTATAGATACAGGAGGGGACACTGAAGCTTTCTTT,CASSIDTGGDTEAFF,.,TRBJ1-1,.,TRBV19
TGCAGCGTTGCAGGGAGCAATCAGCCCCAGCATTTT,CSVAGSNQPQHF,.,TRBJ1-5,.,TRBV29-1
TGTGCCAGCAGCCCCGGGACAAAAGAGACCCAGTACTTC,CASSPGTKETQYF,.,TRBJ2-5,.,TRBV5-5
TGTGCCAGCAGCTACACTAGCGGGACCTACAATGAGCAGTTCTTC,CASSYTSGTYNEQFF,TRBD2,TRBJ2-1,few,TRBV11-2
TGTGCCAGCAGCGTAGCTACGGCTAACTATGGCTACACCTTC,CASSVATANYGYTF,.,TRBJ1-2,.,TRBV9
TGTGCCAGTACAGCAGGGGGCTTAGGTGCGATTCAGCCCCAGCATTTT,CASTAGGLGAIQPQHF,TRBD1,TRBJ1-5,.,TRBV28
TGTGCCAGCACTCTAAGGCGGGGTGAGAAGTATGGCTACACCTTC,CASTLRRGEKYGYTF,.,TRBJ1-2,.,TRBV6-1
TGTGCCTGGAGGACTAGAACGAACACCGGGGAGCTGTTTTTT,CAWRTRTNTGELFF,.,TRBJ2-2,.,TRBV30
TGTGCCAGCAGCGTCACAGGGAACACCGGGGAGCTGTTTTTT,CASSVTGNTGELFF,.,TRBJ2-2,.,TRBV9
TGTGCCAGCAGCGTAGCGGGAGGGCCCACAGATACGCAGTATTTT,CASSVAGGPTDTQYF,TRBD2,TRBJ2-3,.,TRBV9
TGCGCCAGCAGCTCCCTGGGGGAGGGCGATGAGCAGTTCTTC,CASSSLGEGDEQFF,TRBD2,TRBJ2-1,.,TRBV5-1
TGTGCCTGGACCATAGCGGGTAGCACAGATACGCAGTATTTT,CAWTIAGSTDTQYF,TRBD2,TRBJ2-3,.,TRBV30
TGTGCCAGCAGTTTAGTGGGGACAGGGGGAGATTTTTCCTACGAGCAGTACTTC,CASSLVGTGGDFSYEQYF,TRBD1,TRBJ2-7,.,TRBV28
TGTGCCAGCAGCCCTGGGGCGGGGGGGACTGAAGCTTTCTTT,CASSPGAGGTEAFF,.,TRBJ1-1,.,TRBV7-9
TGTGCCAGCTCACCACTTGCCCGTAGGACTAGCGCGAGCTCCTACGAGCAGTACTTC,CASSPLARRTSASSYEQYF,TRBD2,TRBJ2-7,.,TRBV18
TGTGCCAGCAGTGAAGTTGTGACGAGGCGGGATACGCAGTATTTT,CASSEVVTRRDTQYF,.,TRBJ2-3,few,TRBV6-1
TGCAGCGTTGGGGCGGCTAGCGGGAGCGGTGAGCAGTTCTTC,CSVGAASGSGEQFF,TRBD2,TRBJ2-1,.,TRBV29-1
TGTGCCACCAGAACGGACAGGTTGTCACCCCTCCACTTT,CATRTDRLSPLHF,TRBD1,TRBJ1-6,.,TRBV15
TGTGCCAGCAGCTTACAGGGCTATGGCTACACCTTC,CASSLQGYGYTF,.,TRBJ1-2,.,TRBV7-2
TGTGCCAGCAGTTCCCACAGGGCTAGCACAGATACGCAGTATTTT,CASSSHRASTDTQYF,.,TRBJ2-3,few,TRBV28
TGTGCCAGCGCTAGCGGGAGGGCCGGGGAGCTGTTTTTT,CASASGRAGELFF,TRBD2,TRBJ2-2,.,TRBV2
TGTGCCAGCAGCCAAGGGGGACTAGCGACTACAGATACGCAGTATTTT,CASSQGGLATTDTQYF,TRBD2,TRBJ2-3,.,TRBV4-2
TGTGCCAGCAGCTTAGCGGGACAGGGCCCCACTGAAGCTTTCTTT,CASSLAGQGPTEAFF,TRBD1,TRBJ1-1,once,TRBV7-6
TGTGCCAGCAGTTCAGACAGGGTTGACTACGAGCAGTACTTC,CASSSDRVDYEQYF,TRBD1,TRBJ2-7,.,TRBV27
TGTGCCAGCAGCTTGGATGGTTTCAGGGGAGGGGTGAACACTGAAGCTTTCTTT,CASSLDGFRGGVNTEAFF,.,TRBJ1-1,.,TRBV5-4
TGTGCCTGGAGCCTCGGGACAGGCCGGAGCAATCAGCCCCAGCATTTT,CAWSLGTGRSNQPQHF,TRBD1,TRBJ1-5,.,TRBV30
TGTGCCAGCAGGGGGACTAGCGGGAGGATAAAGGAGGACACAGATACGCAGTATTTT,CASRGTSGRIKEDTDTQYF,TRBD2,TRBJ2-3,once,TRBV28
TGTGCCAGCAGTTACTCTGCTGGCGGGAGAGATGGCTACACCTTC,CASSYSAGGRDGYTF,.,TRBJ1-2,.,TRBV6-5
TGTGCCAGCGCCATGGGCTTTAGTGGCACTGAAGCTTTCTTT,CASAMGFSGTEAFF,.,TRBJ1-1,few,TRBV28
TGTGCCAGCAGTCAGGACAGGGATAATGAGCAGTTCTTC,CASSQDRDNEQFF,TRBD1,TRBJ2-1,.,TRBV2
TGTGCCACCAGCAGCAGAAGCGGGGGCACAGATACGCAGTATTTT,CATSSRSGGTDTQYF,TRBD2,TRBJ2-3,.,TRBV15
TGTGCCAGCAGTGAAGTTGCGGGAGGACCCACCGGGGAGCTGTTTTTT,CASSEVAGGPTGELFF,TRBD2,TRBJ2-2,.,TRBV6-1
TGTGCCATCAGTGAGCTAAAATCTAGCGGGAGGGCCAATGAGCAGTTCTTC,CAISELKSSGRANEQFF,TRBD2,TRBJ2-1,.,TRBV10-3